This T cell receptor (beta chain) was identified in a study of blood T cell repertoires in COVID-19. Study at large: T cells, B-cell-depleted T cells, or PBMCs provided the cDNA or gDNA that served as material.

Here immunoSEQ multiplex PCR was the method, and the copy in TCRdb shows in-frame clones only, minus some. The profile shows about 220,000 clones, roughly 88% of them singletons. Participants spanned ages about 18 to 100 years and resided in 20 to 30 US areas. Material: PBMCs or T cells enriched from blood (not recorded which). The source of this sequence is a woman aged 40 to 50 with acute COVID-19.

The CDR3 DNA follows: TGCAGCGTTGCGTTGACAGACTCTGGAAACACCATATATTTT. Translation gives CSVALTDSGNTIYF. The chain has TRBV29-1 and TRBJ1-3; D possibly corresponds to TRBD1 (5 bases). Germline CDR1 reads SQVTM; CDR2 reads ANQGSEA. The V end was cut by 4 bases, the J end by 0 bases, with 10 bases between. The CDR3 is 14 amino acids. Full variable domain (missing parts from reference TRBV29-1 and TRBJ1-3): SAVISQKPSRDICQRGTSLTIQCQVDSQVTMMFWYRQQPGQSLTLIATANQGSEATYESGFVIDKFPISRPNLTFSTLTVSNMSPEDSSIYLCSVALTDSGNTIYFGEGSWLTVV.